This passage covers 9 T cell receptor beta chains from one sample sequenced in a study of identical twins. One entry per CDR3 protein, called by TCRdb with MiXCR from the 5' RACE reads. The sample has 300,000 to 350,000 distinct CDR3 sequences, 12% seen once. This sample also belongs to another study, concerning yellow fever vaccine responses in identical twins.

The sequenced sample was CD8+ T cells sorted from blood. These receptors were obtained from a woman aged 18 to 35 in good health.

V gene TRBV29-1 combines with J gene TRBJ2-1; the match to TRBD2 covers 8 bases. Per germline, CDR1 SQVTM and CDR2 ANQGSEA. The V segment lost 7 bases and the J segment 5 bases; nucleotides outside the gene matches: 7. The CDR3 totals 13 residues. In DNA, the CDR3 is TGCAGCGCCGTAGCGGGGACTAACAATGAGCAGTTCTTC. It translates to CSAVAGTNNEQFF.

This clonotype appeared a few times. The V and J genes are TRBV27 and TRBJ1-1; D perhaps matches TRBD1 (5 bases). The V and J ends lost 8 bases and 4 bases respectively, with 14 bases between them. Looked up from germline, CDR1 is MNHEY and CDR2 is SMNVEV (reference sequence). This CDR3 is 13 amino acids long. The CDR3 is CASFPAGVTEAFF. CDR3 nucleotide sequence: TGTGCCAGCTTCCCGGCGGGGGTCACTGAAGCTTTCTTT.

The CDR3 region has the DNA TGTGCCAGCAGACGCTCGGACGGACTCCAAGAGACCCAGTACTTC. Its protein is CASRRSDGLQETQYF. The gene calls are TRBV28 and TRBJ2-5; D possibly corresponds to TRBD2 (5 bases). The CDR3 runs 15 residues. V shed 6 bases and J shed 1 base, with 15 bases lying between them. Germline assignment: CDR1 MDHEN and CDR2 SYDVKM.

The rearrangement joins TRBV5-6 to TRBJ2-2; D gene uncertain. Germline V lookup: CDR1 SGHDT, CDR2 YYEEEE. The length of the CDR3 is 17 residues. The V end was cut by 0 bases, the J end by 2 bases, with 14 bases between. The DNA of the CDR3 is TGTGCCAGCAGCTTGGTCACGGACCGGCTTAACACCGGGGAGCTGTTTTTT. Amino acids: CASSLVTDRLNTGELFF.

This clonotype has a handful of counts. CDR3 sequence reads: CASSQDPPGTSTDTQYF. The DNA of the CDR3 is TGCGCCAGCAGCCAAGATCCTCCGGGGACTAGCACAGATACGCAGTATTTT. The rearrangement uses TRBV4-1 and TRBJ2-3, with a tentative D call TRBD2 (6 bases). The length of the CDR3 is 17 residues. In germline, CDR1 is MGHRA, CDR2 YSYEKL. The V end lost 0 bases, the J end lost 0 bases, and 13 bases lay between the germline ends.

This clonotype was detected ten times or more. This sequence joins TRBV5-5 and TRBJ2-1; a weak D match, TRBD2 (7 bases). The CDR3 sequence is 14 residues long. The germline V gene encodes CDR1 SGHKS and CDR2 YYEKEE (reference sequence). V lost 0 bases, J lost 5 bases, and 9 bases lay in between. CDR3 in amino acids: CASSLGGGHNEQFF. The CDR3 DNA is TGTGCCAGCAGCTTGGGGGGGGGCCACAATGAGCAGTTCTTC.

This clonotype was seen only a few times. The rearrangement uses TRBV27 and TRBJ2-7; TRBD2 matches at 8 bases. Trimming at V came to 5 bases and at J to 4 bases, leaving 7 bases not matched to a gene. The CDR3 consists of 14 residues. Germline V gives CDR1 MNHEY, CDR2 SMNVEV (reference sequence). The CDR3 is CASSTGLGAYEQYF. For the CDR3, the DNA is TGTGCCAGCAGTACGGGACTAGGAGCATACGAGCAGTACTTC.

This clonotype showed up many times. This sequence joins TRBV12-3 or TRBV12-4 and TRBJ2-1; 8 bases align to TRBD2. With V trimmed by 7 bases and J by 10 bases, 15 bases remained unmatched. The CDR3 runs 15 residues. CDR3 nucleotides: TGTGCCAGCAATACAGCGGGCGGGGGGAGGCCGGAGCAGTTCTTC. Amino acid sequence: CASNTAGGGRPEQFF.

The chain joins TRBV20-1 to TRBJ2-5, with D perhaps matching TRBD2 (6 bases). There are 13 residues in the CDR3. Germline V CDR1 and CDR2: DFQATT, SNEGSKA (reference sequence). V lost 6 bases and J lost 2, with 13 bases in between. CDR3 amino acids: CSAGGGTQETQYF. In DNA, the CDR3 is TGCAGTGCGGGCGGAGGGACTCAAGAGACCCAGTACTTC.